These 11 T cell receptor beta chains originate from one sample sequenced in a study of blood T cells in healthy people across ages. Together with a sample-barcoded 5' primer, a J-beta primer mix was included in a second PCR lasting 7 to 11 cycles. TCRdb itself ran the 5' RACE reads through MiXCR, one entry per CDR3 protein. The sample lists around 1,000,000 distinct CDR3 sequences, 20% to 25% seen once, with around 0.7% in the top ten. The same sample was also studied in work on T cells of mothers and their children.

The sequenced sample consisted of blood. The receptors were gathered from a girl aged 2-10 years in good health.

The gene calls are TRBV7-9 and TRBJ1-2; D ambiguous. The CDR3 contains 16 residues. Trimming cost V 3 bases and J 1 base, with 15 bases left between them. Germline assignment: CDR1 SEHNR and CDR2 FQNEAQ (reference sequence). The CDR3: CASSLGVPAGNYGYTF. Written as DNA, the CDR3 is TGTGCCAGCAGCTTGGGAGTCCCCGCGGGTAACTATGGCTACACCTTC.

This clonotype turned up a few times. This chain's CDR3 is CASSAVRGSAETQYF. DNA for the CDR3: TGTGCCAGCAGTGCCGTCCGGGGATCAGCGGAGACCCAGTACTTC. The rearrangement joins TRBV25-1 to TRBJ2-5, with TRBD2 as a possible D gene (5 bases). Germline-derived CDR1 and CDR2 are MGHDK and SYGVNS. Between the trimmed V and J ends, which lost 4 bases and 5 bases, there was a span of 17 bases. This CDR3 region has 15 residues.

The chain is built from TRBV7-9 and TRBJ2-2; D gene ambiguous. The CDR3 runs to 15 residues. CDR1 is SEHNR and CDR2 is FQNEAQ in the germline V gene (reference sequence). V was shortened by 6 bases and J by 3 bases, with 14 bases between the two germline ends. CDR3 DNA: TGTGCCAGCAGTTCTCCCACAAGACACACCGGGGAGCTGTTTTTT. It yields the protein CASSSPTRHTGELFF.

This clonotype was seen more than once but under ten times. This chain joins TRBV18 and TRBJ2-5; D remains unclear. The germline V gene has CDR1 KGHSH and CDR2 LQKENI. V gave up 2 bases and J gave up 1 base, with 5 bases separating them. The CDR3 covers 13 residues. CDR3 nucleotides: TGTGCCAGCTCACCAAACGCCCAAGAGACCCAGTACTTC. It encodes CASSPNAQETQYF.

This chain uses TRBV20-1 with TRBJ1-4, with D possibly TRBD1 on 6 matching bases. V lost 6 bases and J 8 bases, leaving 13 bases between the germline ends. The germline V gene encodes CDR1 DFQATT and CDR2 SNEGSKA (reference sequence). The CDR3 runs 12 residues. The CDR3 DNA sequence: TGCAGTGCCGGAACCGGGACAGAAAAACTGTTTTTT. Translated, it gives CSAGTGTEKLFF.

For the CDR3, the DNA is TGTGCCAGCGTGGTGGCGGGGGGCCATCAGTCCTACGAGCAGTACTTC. It encodes CASVVAGGHQSYEQYF. The chain employs TRBV7-3 and TRBJ2-7, with TRBD2 matching over 8 bases. V gave up 8 bases and J gave up 1 base; unmatched junction bases: 13. CDR3 length: 16 residues. Germline V CDR1 and CDR2: SGHTA, FQGTGA. Full variable domain (missing parts from reference TRBV7-3 and TRBJ2-7): GAGVSQTPSNKVTEKGKYVELRCDPISGHTALYWYRQSLGQGPEFLIYFQGTGAADDSGLPNDRFFAVRPEGSVSTLKIQRTERGDSAVYLCASVVAGGHQSYEQYFGPGTRLTVT.

CDR3 nucleotide sequence: TGTGCCAGCAGCCAGGAAGGGGACAATGAAAAACTGTTTTTT. Translating it yields CASSQEGDNEKLFF. V usage is TRBV9 and J usage is TRBJ1-4, with D possibly matching TRBD1 (5 bases). CDR1 and CDR2 (germline): SGDLS, YYNGEE. The CDR3 runs 14 residues. V was pared by 4 bases and J by 5 bases, with 12 bases between.

This rearrangement joins TRBV28 to TRBJ2-1; the match to TRBD2 covers 12 bases. The ends lost 0 bases at V and 7 bases at J; junction bases unmatched: 4. The CDR3 has 16 residues. In germline, CDR1 is MDHEN, CDR2 SYDVKM. CDR3 sequence reads: CASSLWTSGRVNEQFF. In DNA form, the CDR3 reads TGTGCCAGCAGTTTATGGACTAGCGGGAGAGTAAATGAGCAGTTCTTC.

This rearrangement joins TRBV29-1 to TRBJ2-5; 8 nucleotides match TRBD2. J gave up 5 bases and V 8 bases, and 7 bases lay outside the gene matches. CDR1 is SQVTM, CDR2 ANQGSEA, per germline. The CDR3 is 12 residues long. CDR3 protein: CSISSGMETQYF. The CDR3 nucleotides read TGCAGCATCAGTAGCGGGATGGAGACCCAGTACTTC.

J is TRBJ1-2 and V is TRBV2; D is possibly TRBD1 (6 bases). The CDR3 is 15 residues long. V was trimmed by 8 bases and J by 6 bases, leaving 22 bases between them. Germline V gene sequence: CDR1 SNHLY, CDR2 FYNNEI. The CDR3 DNA reads as TGTGCCAGCTTCGAAATACGGACAGCTATCGATGGCTACACCTTC. It encodes CASFEIRTAIDGYTF.

This clonotype was detected only a few times. V is TRBV28 and J is TRBJ2-3; TRBD2 might be the D (6 bases). Germline V lookup: CDR1 MDHEN, CDR2 SYDVKM. The CDR3 extends over 15 amino acids. V shed 10 bases and J shed 4 bases, with 21 bases lying between them. CDR3 DNA: TGTGCCAACATACTTGGAGGGAGAGGGGCAGATACGCAGTATTTT. Its protein is CANILGGRGADTQYF. Looking up the rest from reference TRBV28 and TRBJ2-3 gives the full variable domain: DVKVTQSSRYLVKRTGEKVFLECVQDMDHENMFWYRQDPGLGLRLIYFSYDVKMKEKGDIPEGYSVSREKKERFSLILESASTNQTSMYLCANILGGRGADTQYFGPGTRLTVL.